Listed below are T cell receptor beta chains from one sample, sequenced in a study of neurological immune-mediated disorders. In TCRdb, the 5' RACE reads were re-called with MiXCR into one record per CDR3 protein. In the table there are about 58,000 distinct CDR3 sequences, 3% to 4% of which are singletons. Input material: PBMCs. The receptor source for this set is a woman aged 60-75 years with multiple sclerosis. Both conserved end residues are part of each CDR3. A D gene is named only where the DNA matches it firmly. Clone size, where shown, is once, few, many, or a class for clones that have expanded.

abundance,d_gene,j_gene,v_gene,CDR3nt,CDR3aa
many,TRBD2,TRBJ2-1,TRBV20-1,TGCAGTGACTTAGCGGGGGGCCTATACAATGAGCAGTTCTTC,CSDLAGGLYNEQFF
many,TRBD1,TRBJ1-5,TRBV7-9,TGTGCCAGCAGCTCTGGACAGGGGAGGCAGCCCCAGCATTTT,CASSSGQGRQPQHF
many,NA,TRBJ1-1,TRBV9,TGTGCCAGCAGCCCCGGAGGGGTAAACACTGAAGCTTTCTTT,CASSPGGVNTEAFF
many,NA,TRBJ2-3,TRBV28,TGTGCCAGCAGTTACGGGGACAACCCCACAGATACGCAGTATTTT,CASSYGDNPTDTQYF
many,NA,TRBJ2-7,TRBV4-1,TGCGCCAGCAGCCAAGTTGGCCAGGGACGACGCGAGCAGTACTTC,CASSQVGQGRREQYF
many,TRBD1,TRBJ2-7,TRBV28,TGTGCCAGCAGTTTAAGTTTGGGACAGGGGAGATACGAGCAGTACTTC,CASSLSLGQGRYEQYF
many,NA,TRBJ2-5,TRBV9,TGTGCCAGCAGCGTAGGGGGTCAAGAGACCCAGTACTTC,CASSVGGQETQYF
many,NA,TRBJ1-5,TRBV28,TGTGCCAGCAGTTTAATGGGAAATAGCAATCAGCCCCAGCATTTT,CASSLMGNSNQPQHF
many,NA,TRBJ2-5,TRBV7-2,TGTGCCAGCAGCTTAGATCAGGGAGGGACCCAGTACTTC,CASSLDQGGTQYF
NA,TRBD1,TRBJ2-3,TRBV5-1,TGCGCCAGCAGCGGGAAGACAGGGGGTACAGATACGCAGTATTTT,CASSGKTGGTDTQYF
medium-sized,NA,TRBJ2-1,TRBV20-1,TGCAGTGCCGATCAGACGACCTTCTCCTACAATGAGCAGTTCTTC,CSADQTTFSYNEQFF
many,TRBD2,TRBJ2-7,TRBV20-1,TGCAGTGCTAGAGGAAGAACAGGGACTAGCGGGAGGGGAGAGCAGTACTTC,CSARGRTGTSGRGEQYF
many,TRBD2,TRBJ2-7,TRBV10-2,TGCGCCAGCAGTGGCGGGAGGAGAGGCGAGCAGTACTTC,CASSGGRRGEQYF
many,NA,TRBJ2-1,TRBV2,TGTGCCAGCAGTCCAACTAGGGGGGCCGGTTACAATGAGCAGTTCTTC,CASSPTRGAGYNEQFF
NA,NA,TRBJ1-4,TRBV5-1,TGCGCCAGCAGCCGGGACGGAGTTGCAACTAATGAAAAACTGTTTTTT,CASSRDGVATNEKLFF
many,TRBD1,TRBJ2-1,TRBV29-1,TGCAGCACGGACAGGGAAAATGAGCAGTTCTTC,CSTDRENEQFF
many,NA,TRBJ1-6,TRBV12-3/TRBV12-4,TGTGCCAGCAGTTTGGAGTTGTCAGGGGTTCCCCACCGTCGCCTCCACTTT,CASSLELSGVPHRRLHF
many,TRBD2,TRBJ2-3,TRBV4-3,TGCGCCAGCAGCCAAGATCGGGGGGGGGCCGATACGCAGTATTTT,CASSQDRGGADTQYF
many,TRBD2,TRBJ2-7,TRBV9,TGTGCCAGCAGCGTAGCTGGTAGCGGGATGTACGAGCAGTACTTC,CASSVAGSGMYEQYF
many,NA,TRBJ1-1,TRBV25-1,TGTGCCAGCAGCCTAGAGGGCAACAAAGCTTTCTTT,CASSLEGNKAFF
many,TRBD1,TRBJ2-7,TRBV20-1,TGCAGTGCCTCCGGGACAGGGGGCTCCTACGAGCAGTACTTC,CSASGTGGSYEQYF
many,TRBD2,TRBJ2-4,TRBV20-1,TGCAGTGCTAGAGGGCCTAGCGGGGGAATACGGGACATTCAGTACTTC,CSARGPSGGIRDIQYF
medium-sized,NA,TRBJ2-7,TRBV6-6,TGTGCCAGCAGTTACGATTACGAGCAGTACTTC,CASSYDYEQYF
many,TRBD2,TRBJ2-4,TRBV7-9,TGTGCCAGCAGCTTGGCTCTAGCGGGAGGGGTCAAAAACATTCAGTACTTC,CASSLALAGGVKNIQYF
NA,NA,TRBJ1-3,TRBV5-1,TGCGCCAGCAGCTTTGACGGGTCTGGAAAAAACATATATTTT,CASSFDGSGKNIYF
many,NA,TRBJ2-3,TRBV20-1,TGCAGTGCTAGAGTGGAAGCAGATACGCAGTATTTT,CSARVEADTQYF
many,TRBD1,TRBJ2-2,TRBV20-1,TGCAGTGCTTTTCTACGGACAGGGGGGAATACCGGGGAGCTGTTTTTT,CSAFLRTGGNTGELFF
many,NA,TRBJ2-3,TRBV7-2,TGTGCCAGCAGCTTAGCAGGTCGAATCACAGATACGCAGTATTTT,CASSLAGRITDTQYF
many,NA,TRBJ1-2,TRBV15,TGTGCCACCAGCAGGGGACACCTGAGATACTATGGCTACACCTTC,CATSRGHLRYYGYTF
NA,NA,TRBJ2-5,TRBV20-1,TGCAGTGCTCAGAGAGGCGGTGAGACCCAGTACTTC,CSAQRGGETQYF
many,NA,TRBJ1-2,TRBV11-2,TGTGCCAGCAGCTCGACAGCTCTCTATGGCTACACCTTC,CASSSTALYGYTF
many,NA,TRBJ2-1,TRBV5-1,TGCGCCAGCAGCTTGATGGACAGCTACAATGAGCAGTTCTTC,CASSLMDSYNEQFF
many,NA,TRBJ2-1,TRBV3-1,TGTGCCAGCAGCCAAGACAGGGGCTACAATGAGCAGTTCTTC,CASSQDRGYNEQFF
many,TRBD2,TRBJ2-1,TRBV4-1,TGCGCCAGCAGCCAGGGACTAGCGCGCGGGTGGTCCTACAATGAGCAGTTCTTC,CASSQGLARGWSYNEQFF
many,NA,TRBJ2-1,TRBV12-3/TRBV12-4,TGTGCCAGCAGGCGGGCCGCGGGAAGCTCCTACAATGAGCAGTTCTTC,CASRRAAGSSYNEQFF
many,NA,TRBJ2-1,TRBV5-1,TGCGCCAGCAGCTTGGGGGTGAGTGAGCAGTTCTTC,CASSLGVSEQFF
many,NA,TRBJ2-7,TRBV12-3/TRBV12-4,TGTGCCAGCAGTTTTGGGGGATCCGAGCAGTACTTC,CASSFGGSEQYF
many,TRBD1,TRBJ1-2,TRBV12-3/TRBV12-4,TGTGCCAGCAGTGCCTCTCCCGCCGGGACAGCAGATTATGGCTACACCTTC,CASSASPAGTADYGYTF
many,TRBD1,TRBJ2-2,TRBV5-1,TGCGCCAGCAGCTTCTCGACAGGGCCCCGAGGCACCGGGGAGCTGTTTTTT,CASSFSTGPRGTGELFF
many,NA,TRBJ2-3,TRBV18,TGTGCCAGCTCACCCCCCGGGCTTAAAGATACGCAGTATTTT,CASSPPGLKDTQYF
many,NA,TRBJ2-2,TRBV5-6,TGTGCCAGCAGCTTGGAACCTACCGGGGAGCTGTTTTTT,CASSLEPTGELFF
many,NA,TRBJ2-2,TRBV10-3,TGTGCCATCCCCCACCCCTTGGGAGAAAACACCGGGGAGCTGTTTTTT,CAIPHPLGENTGELFF
many,TRBD1,TRBJ1-4,TRBV7-2,TGTGCCAGCAGCGACAGGGGAAGTGAAAAACTGTTTTTT,CASSDRGSEKLFF
many,TRBD2,TRBJ2-5,TRBV20-1,TGCAGCGCGACTAGCGGGAAGGAGACCCAGTACTTC,CSATSGKETQYF
many,NA,TRBJ2-7,TRBV7-2,TGTGCCAGCAGCCACGGACACACAGTAACCTACGAGCAGTACTTC,CASSHGHTVTYEQYF
many,NA,TRBJ2-3,TRBV10-3,TGTGCCATCACAGCCCGCCAGGGGGGCAGGGATACGCAGTATTTT,CAITARQGGRDTQYF
many,NA,TRBJ2-1,TRBV5-1,TGCGCCAGCAGCTTGGGACACTACTCCTACAATGAGCAGTTCTTC,CASSLGHYSYNEQFF
many,NA,TRBJ1-1,TRBV11-1,TGTGCCAGCAGCTCCGGTAGGTCGAACACTGAAGCTTTCTTT,CASSSGRSNTEAFF
many,TRBD1,TRBJ1-3,TRBV6-6,TGTGCCAGCACTACCGGGACAGCCGCTTCTGGAAACACCATATATTTT,CASTTGTAASGNTIYF
many,NA,TRBJ2-7,TRBV12-3/TRBV12-4,TGTGCCAGCAGTGGGTCTTGGGGCTCCTACGAGCAGTACTTC,CASSGSWGSYEQYF
many,NA,TRBJ2-7,TRBV20-1,TGCAGTGCTAGAGATATAAGAACAGGCAGGGACGAGCAGTACTTC,CSARDIRTGRDEQYF